A selection of T cell receptor beta chains follows, all from one sample in a study of cytomegalovirus exposure and HLA in healthy donors. Only in-frame clones appear in the TCRdb table, and some are missing; sequencing was by immunoSEQ multiplex PCR. The repertoire holds approximately 130,000 clones, with 75% to 90% as singletons. Source material: PBMCs. The origin of the receptors is a woman in her thirties or forties in good health and CMV-seropositive. The CDR3 runs from the conserved cysteine through the conserved F or W. A D gene is named only where the DNA matches it firmly. Size is omitted from some rows. Given values are once, few, many or a class for expanded clones.

>.|20|TRBV19|.|TRBJ1-2
TGTGCCAGTAGTATATTCGGAGGTTCGGGGTTTAACCTAGCTAACTATGGCTACACCTTC
CASSIFGGSGFNLANYGYTF
>few|15|TRBV5-6|.|TRBJ1-5
TGTGCCAGCAGCATTACAAACGCGGGCAATCAGCCCCAGCATTTT
CASSITNAGNQPQHF
>few|15|TRBV7-9|TRBD1|TRBJ1-2
TGTGCCAGCAGCTTCCTGACAGGGATGGACTATGGCTACACCTTC
CASSFLTGMDYGYTF
>.|15|TRBV5-1|.|TRBJ1-5
TGCGCCAGCAGCTTGTCGGGGGAGAGCAATCAGCCCCAGCATTTT
CASSLSGESNQPQHF
>.|13|TRBV23-1|.|TRBJ2-2
TGCGCCAGCAGTCAATTGAGGCCCGGGGAGCTGTTTTTT
CASSQLRPGELFF
>few|15|TRBV5-6|.|TRBJ1-1
TGTGCCAGCAGCAGGCCGGGATTCATAGGCACTGAAGCTTTCTTT
CASSRPGFIGTEAFF
>.|13|TRBV2|.|TRBJ1-1
TGTGCCAGCAGTGAAGAGGGGTACACTGAAGCTTTCTTT
CASSEEGYTEAFF
>once|18|TRBV15|TRBD2|TRBJ2-1
TGTGCCACCAGCAGAGGTTGGACAAGGGGACTAGGCGGGAATGAGCAGTTCTTC
CATSRGWTRGLGGNEQFF
>.|14|TRBV9|.|TRBJ2-6
TGTGCCAGCACCGGGGGATCAGGGGCCAACGTCCTGACTTTC
CASTGGSGANVLTF
>.|14|TRBV4-2|.|TRBJ1-5
TGTGCCAGCAGCTGGGAGGACCAGGGTCAGCCCCAGCATTTT
CASSWEDQGQPQHF
>.|17|TRBV5-8|.|TRBJ2-2
TGTGCCAGCAGCTTGTTTTCAGGGGGGATAAACACCGGGGAGCTGTTTTTT
CASSLFSGGINTGELFF
>.|12|TRBV6-6|.|TRBJ2-7
TGTGCCAGCAGTAGGCTAGCTTACGAGCAGTACTTC
CASSRLAYEQYF
>few|15|TRBV6-5|TRBD1|TRBJ1-1
TGTGCCAGCAGTCAGAAACAGGGGGCTCGCACTGAAGCTTTCTTT
CASSQKQGARTEAFF
>.|17|TRBV28|TRBD2|TRBJ2-2
TGTGCCAGCAGTGAAACGGGGACTAGCGGGAGAACCGGGGAGCTGTTTTTT
CASSETGTSGRTGELFF
>few|22|TRBV9|TRBD2|TRBJ2-3
TGTGCCAGCAGCGTAGTTGTGGAGACTAGCGGAGGGGGGACCGAGCACACAGATACGCAGTATTTT
CASSVVVETSGGGTEHTDTQYF
>.|13|TRBV7-9|.|TRBJ1-2
TGTGCCAGCAGCTTAGCGCGGGACCATGGCTACACCTTC
CASSLARDHGYTF
>few|15|TRBV4-1|.|TRBJ2-7
TGCGCCAGCAGTCCCGCTATAATGGTCTCCTACGAGCAGTACTTC
CASSPAIMVSYEQYF
>few|13|TRBV27|TRBD1|TRBJ1-1
TGTGCCAGCAGACAGGGGACAATCACTGAAGCTTTCTTT
CASRQGTITEAFF
>once|16|TRBV15|TRBD1|TRBJ2-5
TGTGCCACCAGCAGATCCGACAGGGGGGCCCAAGAGACCCAGTACTTC
CATSRSDRGAQETQYF
>.|15|TRBV2|.|TRBJ2-7
TGTGCCAGCAGTGAAAGGCAGGGTTGGAACTACGAGCAGTACTTC
CASSERQGWNYEQYF
>.|15|TRBV5-6|TRBD1|TRBJ1-1
TGTGCCAGCAGCGCATTGGACAGGGATGGCACTGAAGCTTTCTTT
CASSALDRDGTEAFF
>.|13|TRBV7-8|.|TRBJ1-1
TGTGCCAGCAGCTCGGACAGGAACACTGAAGCTTTCTTT
CASSSDRNTEAFF
>.|14|TRBV7-2|.|TRBJ1-1
TGTGCCAGCAGCTTAGTCACGGGGGGGCGCCGAGCTTTCTTT
CASSLVTGGRRAFF
>.|14|TRBV5-1|TRBD2|TRBJ2-5
TGCGCCAGCAGCCTAGCGGGGGGATCAGAGACCCAGTACTTC
CASSLAGGSETQYF
>.|17|TRBV9|TRBD2|TRBJ2-5
TGTGCCAGCAGCGTAGCTACGGGACTAGTGTACCAAGAGACCCAGTACTTC
CASSVATGLVYQETQYF
>.|14|TRBV2|.|TRBJ2-5
TGTGCCAGCATTCGTTACAGGATGGAAGAGACCCAGTACTTC
CASIRYRMEETQYF
>.|17|TRBV21-1|.|TRBJ2-2
TGTGCCAGCAGCAAACGTCCGGGACAGGATAATACTGGGGAGCTGTTTTTT
CASSKRPGQDNTGELFF
>.|16|TRBV9|.|TRBJ1-1
TGTGCCAGCAGCGCGACACAGGTCCCGACGAGCACTGAAGCTTTCTTT
CASSATQVPTSTEAFF
>.|16|TRBV9|TRBD2|TRBJ2-2
TGTGCCAGCAGCGGGAGCGGGGGGGCGAACACCGGGGAGCTGTTTTTT
CASSGSGGANTGELFF
>.|19|TRBV7-9|.|TRBJ1-3
TGTGCCAGCAGCTTAGCGCAGGGTGATTACAGGTACTCTGGAAACACCATATATTTT
CASSLAQGDYRYSGNTIYF
>.|14|TRBV7-2|TRBD1|TRBJ1-2
TGTGCCAGCAGCCTCGGACAGGCTTTTCTCGGCTACACCTTC
CASSLGQAFLGYTF
>.|15|TRBV6-1|TRBD2|TRBJ2-3
TGTGCCAGCAGTGGCGGGGGAAGGAGCACAGATACGCAGTATTTT
CASSGGGRSTDTQYF
>.|13|TRBV28|TRBD1|TRBJ2-7
TGTGCCAGCTGGGGGACAGGGAATTACGAGCAGTACTTC
CASWGTGNYEQYF